A selection of T cell receptor beta chains follows, all from one sample in a study of blood T cell repertoires in COVID-19. Produced via immunoSEQ multiplex PCR; TCRdb's table is partial and in-frame only. Of about 240,000 clones listed, around 90% are singletons. The sequencing input was peripheral blood. These receptors came from a man in his 60s who had recovered from COVID-19. Both conserved end residues are part of each CDR3.

TRBV5-6	TRBJ2-3	13	CASSLVGGDTQYF
TRBV27	TRBJ2-7	14	CASSLTRGLYEQYF
TRBV21-1	TRBJ2-1	16	CASRGPTGGFYNEQFF
TRBV2	TRBJ2-3	14	CASIPDRGTDTQYF
TRBV29-1	TRBJ1-2	14	CSVGSRGADYGYTF
TRBV27	TRBJ2-7	15	CASSSRALAGGRNFF
TRBV4-1	TRBJ1-5	17	CASSQDWGNRGNQPQHF
TRBV6-5	TRBJ2-1	15	CASSYRRPTYNEQFF
TRBV4-2	TRBJ1-4	20	CASSQDTRTGGIVTNEKLFF
TRBV6-5	TRBJ2-7	16	CASSYQGARLSYEQYF
TRBV6-5	TRBJ1-1	13	CASSIAGNTEAFF
TRBV28	TRBJ1-1	15	CASSLSKTGPTEAFF
TRBV4-2	TRBJ2-5	14	CASSLDRGWETQYF
TRBV29-1	TRBJ2-1	15	CSVEPSSGGANEQFF
TRBV30	TRBJ1-1	17	CAWSVPKGNRIGTEAFF
TRBV7-6	TRBJ1-6	15	CASSLDRGTNSPLHF
TRBV27	TRBJ1-6	18	CASSLRPAGGGYNSPLHF
TRBV5-5	TRBJ1-6	16	CASSLTPRQGQTPLHF
TRBV28	TRBJ2-5	15	CASSYTDRDEETQYF
TRBV2	TRBJ1-1	13	CASSSRGNTEAFF
TRBV5-6	TRBJ1-1	12	CASSSTSAEAFF
TRBV5-1	TRBJ2-2	15	CASSFYPKIGGELFF
TRBV28	TRBJ2-7	12	CASDDRGYEQYF